This T cell receptor beta chain is from a study of T-cell reconstitution after alpha-beta-depleted transplantation in children. Study findings and constraints: When one year had passed after transplant, most T-cell counts and diversity came from newly produced T cells. It was surviving recipient T cells and thymic progenitors that gave some patients high TCRbeta diversity at day 60.

This clonotype was found a few times. Its target is unknown. Using unique molecular identifiers, the investigators prepared the TCRbeta library. TCRdb recomputed calls from the PCR reads with MiXCR, one row per CDR3 protein. Of hundreds of thousands of distinct CDR3 sequences in the sample, 10% to 15% were seen once. This TCR came from a girl aged 2-9 years with congenital amegakaryocytic thrombocytopenia, due to receive a stem cell transplant. The source was PBMCs, collected before TCRalphabeta/CD19-depleted stem cell transplant.

CDR3 sequence reads: CASSLELAGGIFTDTQYF. CDR3 in DNA: TGTGCCAGCAGCTTGGAGCTAGCGGGAGGGATTTTCACAGATACGCAGTATTTT. The J gene is TRBJ2-3, the V gene TRBV5-4; 12 positions match TRBD2. Per the germline V gene, CDR1 is SGHNT and CDR2 is YYREEE (reference sequence). With V trimmed by 0 bases and J by 2 bases, 7 bases remained unmatched. The length of the CDR3 is 18 residues.